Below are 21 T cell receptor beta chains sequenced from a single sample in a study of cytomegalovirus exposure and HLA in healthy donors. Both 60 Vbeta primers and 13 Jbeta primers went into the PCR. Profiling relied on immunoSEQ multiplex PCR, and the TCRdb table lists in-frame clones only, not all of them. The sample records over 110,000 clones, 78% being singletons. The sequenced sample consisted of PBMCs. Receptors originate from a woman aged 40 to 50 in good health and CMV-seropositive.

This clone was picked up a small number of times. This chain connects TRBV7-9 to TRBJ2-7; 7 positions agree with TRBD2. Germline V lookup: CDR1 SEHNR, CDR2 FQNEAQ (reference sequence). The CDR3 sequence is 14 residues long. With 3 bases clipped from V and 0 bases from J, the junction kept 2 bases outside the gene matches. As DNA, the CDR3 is TGTGCCAGCAGCTTTCAGCGGGACTCCTACGAGCAGTACTTC. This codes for CASSFQRDSYEQYF. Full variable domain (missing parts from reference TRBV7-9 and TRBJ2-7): DTGVSQNPRHKITKRGQNVTFRCDPISEHNRLYWYRQTLGQGPEFLTYFQNEAQLEKSRLLSDRFSAERPKGSFSTLEIQRTEQGDSAMYLCASSFQRDSYEQYFGPGTRLTVT.

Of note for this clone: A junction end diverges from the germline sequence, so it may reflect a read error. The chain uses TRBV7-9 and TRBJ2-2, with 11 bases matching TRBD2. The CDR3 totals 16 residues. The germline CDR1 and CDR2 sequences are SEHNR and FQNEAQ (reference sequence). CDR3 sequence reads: CSSSSTSGSNTGELFF. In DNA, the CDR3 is TGTTCCAGCAGCTCCACTAGCGGGAGTAACACCGGGGAGCTGTTTTTT.

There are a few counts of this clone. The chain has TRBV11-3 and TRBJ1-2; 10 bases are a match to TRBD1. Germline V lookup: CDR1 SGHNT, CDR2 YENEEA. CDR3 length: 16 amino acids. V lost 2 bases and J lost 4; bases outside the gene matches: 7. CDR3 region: CASSLLRQGASYGYTF. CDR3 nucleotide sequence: TGTGCCAGCAGCTTACTCCGACAGGGGGCTAGCTATGGCTACACCTTC.

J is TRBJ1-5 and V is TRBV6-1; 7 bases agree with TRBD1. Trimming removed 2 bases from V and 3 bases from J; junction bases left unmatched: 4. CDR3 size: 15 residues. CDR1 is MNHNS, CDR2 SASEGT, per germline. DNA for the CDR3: TGTGCCAGCAGTGAACTGGGACAGAACAATCAGCCCCAGCATTTT. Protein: CASSELGQNNQPQHF.

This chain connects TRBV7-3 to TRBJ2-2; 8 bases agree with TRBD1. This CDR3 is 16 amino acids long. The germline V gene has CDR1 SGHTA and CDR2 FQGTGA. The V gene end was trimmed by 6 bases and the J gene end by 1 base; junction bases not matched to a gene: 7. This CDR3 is CASSPQGQENTGELFF. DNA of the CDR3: TGTGCCAGCAGTCCACAGGGACAGGAGAACACCGGGGAGCTGTTTTTT.

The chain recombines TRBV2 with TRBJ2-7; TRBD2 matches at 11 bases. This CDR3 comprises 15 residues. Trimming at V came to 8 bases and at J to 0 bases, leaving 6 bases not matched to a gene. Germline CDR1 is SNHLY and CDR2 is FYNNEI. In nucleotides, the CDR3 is TGTGCCAGCGCGAGGACTAGCGGGTCCTCCTACGAGCAGTACTTC. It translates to CASARTSGSSYEQYF.

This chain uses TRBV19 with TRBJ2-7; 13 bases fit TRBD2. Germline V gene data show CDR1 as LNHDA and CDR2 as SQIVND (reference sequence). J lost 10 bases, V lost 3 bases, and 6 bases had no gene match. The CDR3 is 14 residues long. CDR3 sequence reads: CASSIQGLAGDQYF. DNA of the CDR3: TGTGCCAGTAGTATCCAAGGACTAGCGGGAGATCAGTACTTC.

The CDR3 here is CASSFGTSGVRVSYNEQFF. DNA for the CDR3: TGCGCCAGCAGCTTCGGGACTAGCGGGGTTCGTGTCTCCTACAATGAGCAGTTCTTC. This rearrangement joins TRBV5-1 to TRBJ2-1, with 13 bases identical to TRBD2. There are 19 residues in the CDR3. The germline CDR1 and CDR2 sequences are SGHRS and YFSETQ. The V gene end was trimmed by 2 bases and the J gene end by 0 bases; junction bases not matched to a gene: 8.

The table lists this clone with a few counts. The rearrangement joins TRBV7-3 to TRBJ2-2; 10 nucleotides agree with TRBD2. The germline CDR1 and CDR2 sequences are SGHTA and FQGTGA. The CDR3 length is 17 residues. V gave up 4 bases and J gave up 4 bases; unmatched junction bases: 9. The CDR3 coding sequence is TGTGCCAGCAGCTCTACCGGGACTAGCGAGGCCACCGGGGAGCTGTTTTTT. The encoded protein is CASSSTGTSEATGELFF.

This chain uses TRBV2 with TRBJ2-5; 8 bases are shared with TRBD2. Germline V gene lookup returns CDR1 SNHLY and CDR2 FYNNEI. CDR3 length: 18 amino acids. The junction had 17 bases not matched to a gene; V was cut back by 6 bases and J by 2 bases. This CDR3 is CASSPDRLFTSGQETQYF. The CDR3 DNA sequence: TGTGCCAGCAGCCCGGACCGGCTTTTTACTAGCGGTCAAGAGACCCAGTACTTC. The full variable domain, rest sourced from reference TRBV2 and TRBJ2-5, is EPEVTQTPSHQVTQMGQEVILRCVPISNHLYFYWYRQILGQKVEFLVSFYNNEISEKSEIFDDQFSVERPDGSNFTLKIRSTKLEDSAMYFCASSPDRLFTSGQETQYFGPGTRLLVL.

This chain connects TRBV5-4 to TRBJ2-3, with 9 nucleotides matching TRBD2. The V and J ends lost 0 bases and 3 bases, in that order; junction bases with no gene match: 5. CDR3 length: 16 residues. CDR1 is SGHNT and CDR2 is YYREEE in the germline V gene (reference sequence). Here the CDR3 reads CASSLGGRAGTDTQYF. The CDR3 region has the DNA TGTGCCAGCAGCTTGGGCGGGAGGGCCGGGACAGATACGCAGTATTTT.

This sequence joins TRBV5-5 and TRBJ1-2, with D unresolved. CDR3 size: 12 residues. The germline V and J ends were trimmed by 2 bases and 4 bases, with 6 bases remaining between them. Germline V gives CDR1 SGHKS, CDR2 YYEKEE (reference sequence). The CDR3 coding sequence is TGTGCCAGCAGCTTAACAAGCTATGGCTACACCTTC. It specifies CASSLTSYGYTF. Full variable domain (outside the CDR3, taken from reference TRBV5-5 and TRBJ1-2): DAGVTQSPTHLIKTRGQQVTLRCSPISGHKSVSWYQQVLGQGPQFIFQYYEKEERGRGNFPDRFSARQFPNYSSELNVNALLLGDSALYLCASSLTSYGYTFGSGTRLTVV.

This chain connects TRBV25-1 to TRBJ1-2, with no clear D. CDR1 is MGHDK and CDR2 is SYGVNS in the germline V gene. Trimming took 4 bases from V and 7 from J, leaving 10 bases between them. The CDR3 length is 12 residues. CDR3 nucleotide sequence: TGTGCCAGCAGTGTTCGGGGTTCTGGCTACACCTTC. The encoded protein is CASSVRGSGYTF.

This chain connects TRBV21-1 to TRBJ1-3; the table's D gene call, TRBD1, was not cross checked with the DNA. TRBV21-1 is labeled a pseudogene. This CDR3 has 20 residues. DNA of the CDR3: TGTGCCAGCAGCAACTTAATTGACAGAACCCCTTACCTCTCTGGAAACACCATATATTTT. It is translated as CASSNLIDRTPYLSGNTIYF.

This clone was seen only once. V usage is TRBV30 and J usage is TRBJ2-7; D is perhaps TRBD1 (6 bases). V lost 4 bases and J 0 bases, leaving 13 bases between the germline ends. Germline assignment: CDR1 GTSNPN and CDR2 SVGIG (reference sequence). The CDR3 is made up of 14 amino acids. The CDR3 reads CAWNGQPFSYEQYF. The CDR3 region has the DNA TGTGCCTGGAATGGACAGCCTTTCTCCTACGAGCAGTACTTC.

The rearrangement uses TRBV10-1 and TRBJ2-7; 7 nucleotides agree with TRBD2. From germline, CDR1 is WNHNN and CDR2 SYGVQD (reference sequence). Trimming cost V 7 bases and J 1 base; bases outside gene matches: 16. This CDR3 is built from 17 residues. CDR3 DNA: TGCGCCAGCAAGAACGGGAGGTCCGGGATCCCGTCCTACGAGCAGTACTTC. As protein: CASKNGRSGIPSYEQYF.

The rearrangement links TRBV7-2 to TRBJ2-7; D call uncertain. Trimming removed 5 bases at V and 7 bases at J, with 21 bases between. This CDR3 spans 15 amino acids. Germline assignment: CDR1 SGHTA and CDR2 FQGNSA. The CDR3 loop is CASSTHFGPSSEQYF. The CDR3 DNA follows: TGTGCCAGCAGCACCCATTTTGGGCCTTCTTCGGAGCAGTACTTC.

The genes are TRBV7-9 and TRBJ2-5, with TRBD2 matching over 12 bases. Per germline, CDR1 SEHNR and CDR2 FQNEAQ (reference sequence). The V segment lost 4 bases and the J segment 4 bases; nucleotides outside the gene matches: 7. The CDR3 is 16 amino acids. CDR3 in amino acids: CASSSSKTSGRETQYF. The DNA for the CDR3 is TGTGCCAGCAGCTCCTCTAAGACTAGCGGGAGAGAGACCCAGTACTTC.

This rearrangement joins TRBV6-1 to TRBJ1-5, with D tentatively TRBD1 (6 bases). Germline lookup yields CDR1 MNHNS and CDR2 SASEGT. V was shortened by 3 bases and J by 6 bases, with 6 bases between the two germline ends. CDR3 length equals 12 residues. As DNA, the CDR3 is TGTGCCAGCAGTGAGGACAGTCAGCCCCAGCATTTT. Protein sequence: CASSEDSQPQHF.

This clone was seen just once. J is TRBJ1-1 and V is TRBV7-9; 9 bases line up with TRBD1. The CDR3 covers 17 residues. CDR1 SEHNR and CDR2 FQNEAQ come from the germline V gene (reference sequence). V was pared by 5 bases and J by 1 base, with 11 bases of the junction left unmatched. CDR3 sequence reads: CASSRSPTGGANTEAFF. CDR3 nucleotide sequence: TGTGCCAGCAGCAGATCCCCCACAGGGGGCGCGAACACTGAAGCTTTCTTT. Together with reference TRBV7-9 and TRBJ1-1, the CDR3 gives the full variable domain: DTGVSQNPRHKITKRGQNVTFRCDPISEHNRLYWYRQTLGQGPEFLTYFQNEAQLEKSRLLSDRFSAERPKGSFSTLEIQRTEQGDSAMYLCASSRSPTGGANTEAFFGQGTRLTVV.

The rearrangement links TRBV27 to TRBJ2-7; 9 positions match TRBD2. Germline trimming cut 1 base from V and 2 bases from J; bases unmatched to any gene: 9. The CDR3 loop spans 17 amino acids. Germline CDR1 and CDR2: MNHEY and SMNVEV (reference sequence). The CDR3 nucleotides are TGTGCCAGCAGTTTATTTTCTAGCGGGGCCCTAACCTACGAGCAGTACTTC. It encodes CASSLFSSGALTYEQYF.